This TCR beta chain was found in a study of CD8 T cells in Susac syndrome. A quantity of about 0.45 to 1 ug RNA underwent reverse transcription using random hexamers. MiXCR, applied by TCRdb to the immunoSEQ multiplex PCR reads, yields one record per CDR3 protein. The sample shows roughly 200,000 distinct CDR3 sequences, almost 96% of them seen only once. Sequencing of TCR beta drew on CD8+ and CD4+ T cells from blood. The V end was cut by 0 bases, the J end by 6 bases, with 12 bases between. Germline V gives CDR1 GTSNPN, CDR2 SVGIG (reference sequence). This CDR3 spans 13 amino acids. The TCR comes from a human donor with multiple sclerosis. This chain uses TRBV30 with TRBJ2-7; the D gene is possibly TRBD1 (5 bases). Sequenced input: CD4+ T cells from PBMCs. CDR3 bases: TGTGCCTGGAGTGTCGGCGCAGGGTCCGAGCAGTACTTC. This translates into CAWSVGAGSEQYF.